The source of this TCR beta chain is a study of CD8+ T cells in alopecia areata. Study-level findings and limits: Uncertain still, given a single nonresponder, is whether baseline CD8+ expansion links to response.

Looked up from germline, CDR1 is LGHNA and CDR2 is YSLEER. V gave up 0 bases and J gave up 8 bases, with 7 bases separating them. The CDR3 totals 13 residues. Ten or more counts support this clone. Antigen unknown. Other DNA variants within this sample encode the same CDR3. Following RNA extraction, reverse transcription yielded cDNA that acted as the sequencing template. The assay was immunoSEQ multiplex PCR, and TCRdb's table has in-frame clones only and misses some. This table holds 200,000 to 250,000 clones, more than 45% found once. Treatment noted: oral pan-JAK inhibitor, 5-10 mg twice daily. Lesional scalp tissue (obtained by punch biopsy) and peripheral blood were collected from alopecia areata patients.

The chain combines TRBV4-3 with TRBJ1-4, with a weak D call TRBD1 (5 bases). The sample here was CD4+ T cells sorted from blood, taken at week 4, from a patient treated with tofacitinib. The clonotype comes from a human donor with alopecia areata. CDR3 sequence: CASSQDRGEKLFF. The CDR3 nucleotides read TGCGCCAGCAGCCAAGATCGGGGGGAAAAACTGTTTTTT.